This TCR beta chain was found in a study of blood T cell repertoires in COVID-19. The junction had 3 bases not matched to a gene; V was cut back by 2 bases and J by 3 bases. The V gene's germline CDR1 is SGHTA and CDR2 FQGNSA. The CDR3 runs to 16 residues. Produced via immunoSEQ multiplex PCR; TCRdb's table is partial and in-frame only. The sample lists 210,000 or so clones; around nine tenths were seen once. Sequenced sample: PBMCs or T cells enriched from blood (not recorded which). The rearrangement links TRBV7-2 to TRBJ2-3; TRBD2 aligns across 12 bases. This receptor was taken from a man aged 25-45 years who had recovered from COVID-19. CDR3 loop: CASSLQGLAGTDTQYF. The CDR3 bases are TGTGCCAGCAGCTTACAAGGACTAGCGGGAACAGATACGCAGTATTTT.